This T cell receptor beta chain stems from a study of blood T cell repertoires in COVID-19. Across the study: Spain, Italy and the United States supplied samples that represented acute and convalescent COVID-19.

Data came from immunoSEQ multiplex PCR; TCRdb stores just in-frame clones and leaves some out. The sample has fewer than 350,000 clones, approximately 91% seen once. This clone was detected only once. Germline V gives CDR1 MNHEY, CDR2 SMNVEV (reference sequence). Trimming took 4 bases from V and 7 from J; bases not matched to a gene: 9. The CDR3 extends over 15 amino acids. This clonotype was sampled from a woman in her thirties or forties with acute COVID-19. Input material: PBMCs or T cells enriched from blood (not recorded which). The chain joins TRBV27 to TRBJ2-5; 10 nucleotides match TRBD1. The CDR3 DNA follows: TGTGCCAGCAGTTCCGGGACAGGGGAGATAGGGACCCAGTACTTC. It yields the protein CASSSGTGEIGTQYF.